This T cell receptor (beta chain) was retrieved from a study of blood T cell repertoires in COVID-19. About the study: T cells, B-cell-depleted T cells, or PBMCs supplied cDNA or gDNA.

CDR1 and CDR2 (germline): MNHNY, SVGAGI (reference sequence). This CDR3 has 13 residues. Methods used by the authors: The assay estimated nucleated cells by amplifying reference gene primers. The assay was immunoSEQ multiplex PCR, and TCRdb's table has in-frame clones only and misses some. V, J and clone size derive from that table, while D and trimming were established from the DNA sequence. The sample gives over 300,000 clones, around 90% of which show up once; 6.5% to 8% is in the top ten. The V gene is TRBV6-6, the J gene TRBJ1-5; possible D gene TRBD1, 5 bases. Sequencing was performed on peripheral blood. The source is a man aged 18 to 30 with active or convalescent COVID-19. In DNA, the CDR3 is TGTGTTACGGGGGAGTTGGTGGCTCAGCCCCAGCATTTT. Translated, it gives CVTGELVAQPQHF.